These 16 T cell receptor beta chains were all obtained from the same sample, sequenced in a study of blood T cell repertoires in COVID-19. Here immunoSEQ multiplex PCR was the method, and the copy in TCRdb shows in-frame clones only, minus some. This repertoire shows 300,000 to 400,000 clones, roughly 90% found once; its top ten account for just over 9.5%. The specimen sequenced was peripheral blood. Source of these receptors: a young man with COVID-19, enrolled during active disease.

V gene TRBV9 combines with J gene TRBJ2-1, with a weak D call TRBD1 (5 bases). Trimming pared 0 bases from V and 8 bases from J, leaving 12 bases between. Germline lookup yields CDR1 SGDLS and CDR2 YYNGEE. The length of the CDR3 is 14 residues. The CDR3 sequence: CASSVVTQGDEQFF. In DNA, the CDR3 is TGTGCCAGCAGCGTAGTTACCCAGGGCGATGAGCAGTTCTTC.

The genes are TRBV6-5 and TRBJ1-5; no clear D gene. Trimming cost V 9 bases and J 3 bases, with 15 bases left between them. CDR1 and CDR2 (germline): MNHEY, SVGAGI. The CDR3 length is 14 residues. CDR3 amino acids: CASSNNRDNQPQHF. CDR3 bases: TGTGCCAGTAGTAACAATCGGGACAATCAGCCCCAGCATTTT.

The chain joins TRBV28 to TRBJ1-2; tentatively, D is TRBD1 (5 bases). This CDR3 has 13 amino acids. V shed 10 bases and J shed 4 bases, with 16 bases lying between them. In germline, CDR1 is MDHEN, CDR2 SYDVKM. The CDR3 sequence: CATRWGLLYGYTF. CDR3 DNA sequence: TGTGCCACCAGGTGGGGCCTACTCTATGGCTACACCTTC.

The chain joins TRBV11-2 to TRBJ1-2; 9 nucleotides agree with TRBD1. V lost 6 bases to trimming and J lost 8 bases; unmatched junction nucleotides: 7. CDR3 length: 13 residues. The germline V gene encodes CDR1 SGHAT and CDR2 FQNNGV. The CDR3 loop is CASRSTGGGGYTF. CDR3 coding DNA: TGTGCCAGCAGATCGACAGGGGGTGGCGGCTACACCTTC.

The J gene is TRBJ2-7, the V gene TRBV27; D call uncertain. The CDR3 extends over 17 amino acids. The V end was cut by 4 bases, the J end by 2 bases, with 21 bases between. CDR1 MNHEY and CDR2 SMNVEV come from the germline V gene (reference sequence). In DNA, the CDR3 is TGTGCCAGCAGTTCTTACCCAGCCAGGCTCCCCACCTACGAGCAGTACTTC. The encoded protein is CASSSYPARLPTYEQYF.

The chain has TRBV11-2 and TRBJ1-3; possible D gene TRBD1, 6 bases. In germline, CDR1 is SGHAT, CDR2 FQNNGV. The V and J ends lost 5 bases and 1 base respectively, with 9 bases between them. The CDR3 length is 14 residues. Written as DNA, the CDR3 is TGTGCCAGCAGCCGGACAGCTTCTGGAAACACCATATATTTT. Protein sequence: CASSRTASGNTIYF.

The rearrangement links TRBV28 to TRBJ2-7; D might be TRBD1 (5 bases). This CDR3 region has 17 residues. Germline values: CDR1 MDHEN, CDR2 SYDVKM. V gave up 5 bases and J gave up 3 bases, with 23 bases separating them. CDR3 loop: CASSLTPGAPGDYEQYF. The CDR3 DNA sequence: TGTGCCAGCAGTCTGACCCCTGGGGCGCCGGGCGACTACGAGCAGTACTTC.

The chain has TRBV2 and TRBJ2-1; unclear D gene. The germline V gene encodes CDR1 SNHLY and CDR2 FYNNEI. This CDR3 has 14 amino acids. V lost 3 bases and J lost 8, with 14 bases in between. The CDR3 loop is CASSDTGSRHEQFF. Here the CDR3 DNA reads TGTGCCAGCAGTGACACTGGTAGCCGGCATGAGCAGTTCTTC.

The V and J genes are TRBV11-1 and TRBJ2-3; TRBD2 aligns across 8 bases. This CDR3 has 15 amino acids. The trim removed 0 bases at V and 1 base at J, leaving 0 bases unmatched. Germline V gives CDR1 SGHAT, CDR2 FQDESV (reference sequence). CDR3 in amino acids: CASSLASGGTDTQYF. In DNA form, the CDR3 reads TGTGCCAGCAGCTTAGCTAGCGGGGGCACAGATACGCAGTATTTT.

The chain combines TRBV18 with TRBJ2-7; 10 bases fit TRBD1. CDR1 and CDR2 from the germline V gene are KGHSH and LQKENI. CDR3 length: 14 residues. J lost 5 bases, V lost 7 bases, and 8 bases had no gene match. The CDR3 loop is CASFPGQGYDEQYF. For the CDR3, the DNA is TGTGCCAGCTTCCCGGGACAGGGGTACGACGAGCAGTACTTC.

This chain connects TRBV28 to TRBJ2-7, with 8 bases that match TRBD1. V lost 6 bases and J lost 2; bases outside the gene matches: 9. The CDR3 has 15 residues. Germline V lookup: CDR1 MDHEN, CDR2 SYDVKM. The CDR3 DNA follows: TGTGCCAGCAGCCGGCCGGGACAGGCGACCTACGAGCAGTACTTC. Its protein is CASSRPGQATYEQYF.

The chain employs TRBV5-6 and TRBJ2-7; the D is unclear. The CDR3 length is 13 residues. The germline V and J ends were trimmed by 0 bases and 2 bases, with 6 bases remaining between them. The V gene's germline CDR1 is SGHDT and CDR2 YYEEEE. CDR3 residues: CASSLGHPYEQYF. CDR3 coding DNA: TGTGCCAGCAGCTTGGGACATCCCTACGAGCAGTACTTC.

This clone was observed a few times. J is TRBJ1-1 and V is TRBV4-3; no firm D call. CDR3 length: 17 amino acids. V dropped 0 bases and J dropped 1 base, with 15 bases sitting between them. Germline CDR1 reads LGHNA; CDR2 reads YSLEER. The DNA for the CDR3 is TGCGCCAGCAGCCAAGATCGCGGGAGAATGGGGAACACTGAAGCTTTCTTT. It yields the protein CASSQDRGRMGNTEAFF.

The gene calls are TRBV28 and TRBJ2-3, with D possibly matching TRBD1 (6 bases). The CDR3 covers 14 residues. The germline gives CDR1 MDHEN, CDR2 SYDVKM. The germline V and J ends were trimmed by 6 bases and 7 bases, with 17 bases remaining between them. The CDR3 is CASRHTKGVYTQYF. DNA for the CDR3: TGTGCCAGCAGACATACCAAGGGGGTGTATACGCAGTATTTT.

This chain joins TRBV6-5 and TRBJ2-2; unclear D gene. Germline V gene data show CDR1 as MNHEY and CDR2 as SVGAGI. V gave up 2 bases and J gave up 0 bases, with 10 bases separating them. This CDR3 comprises 16 residues. The CDR3 spells CASSYRQSPNTGELFF. The CDR3, as DNA: TGTGCCAGCAGTTACCGTCAGTCCCCGAACACCGGGGAGCTGTTTTTT.

This chain links TRBV30 with TRBJ2-7; D possibly corresponds to TRBD2 (6 bases). Deletions cut 4 bases from V and 2 bases from J, with 15 bases between. The V gene's germline CDR1 is GTSNPN and CDR2 SVGIG (reference sequence). The CDR3 is made up of 14 amino acids. CDR3 DNA sequence: TGTGCCTGGATGGAAAATAGCGGTCCCTACGAGCAGTACTTC. Amino acids: CAWMENSGPYEQYF.